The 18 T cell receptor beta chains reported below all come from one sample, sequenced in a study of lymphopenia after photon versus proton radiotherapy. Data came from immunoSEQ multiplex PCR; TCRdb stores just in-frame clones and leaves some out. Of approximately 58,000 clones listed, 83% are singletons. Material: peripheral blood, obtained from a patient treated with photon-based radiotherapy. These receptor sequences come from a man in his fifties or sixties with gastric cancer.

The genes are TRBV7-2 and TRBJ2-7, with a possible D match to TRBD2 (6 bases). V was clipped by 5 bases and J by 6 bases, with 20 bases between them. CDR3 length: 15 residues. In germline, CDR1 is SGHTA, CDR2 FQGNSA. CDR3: CASSRTGLLSVEQYF. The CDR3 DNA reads TGTGCCAGCAGCCGAACGGGACTCCTTTCGGTCGAGCAGTACTTC.

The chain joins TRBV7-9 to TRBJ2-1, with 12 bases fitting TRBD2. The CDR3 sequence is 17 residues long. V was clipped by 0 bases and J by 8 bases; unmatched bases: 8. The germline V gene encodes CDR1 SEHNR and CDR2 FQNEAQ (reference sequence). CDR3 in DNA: TGTGCCAGCAGCTTAGCCCTGACTAGCGGGAGTCATGATGAGCAGTTCTTC. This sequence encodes CASSLALTSGSHDEQFF.

CDR3 nucleotide sequence: TGTGCCAGTAGAATCCGGGACAGGCCCCTCAATCAGCCCCAGCATTTT. It is translated as CASRIRDRPLNQPQHF. This chain uses TRBV19 with TRBJ1-5; 8 bases align to TRBD1. This CDR3 region has 16 residues. From germline, CDR1 is LNHDA and CDR2 SQIVND (reference sequence). With 6 bases clipped from V and 3 bases from J, the junction kept 10 bases outside the gene matches.

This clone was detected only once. The CDR3 sequence is CASSTLSGNEQFF. In DNA form, the CDR3 reads TGTGCCAGCAGTACTCTAAGCGGGAATGAGCAGTTCTTC. This sequence joins TRBV6-1 and TRBJ2-1; D is perhaps TRBD2 (6 bases). Trimming pared 5 bases from V and 7 bases from J, leaving 12 bases between. This CDR3 spans 13 amino acids. The germline V gene encodes CDR1 MNHNS and CDR2 SASEGT.

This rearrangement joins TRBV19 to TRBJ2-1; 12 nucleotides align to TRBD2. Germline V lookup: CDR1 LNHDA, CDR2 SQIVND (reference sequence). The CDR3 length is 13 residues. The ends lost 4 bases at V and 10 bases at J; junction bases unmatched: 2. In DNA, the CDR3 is TGTGCCAGTAGTAAACTAGCGGGAGGCGAGCAGTTCTTC. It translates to CASSKLAGGEQFF.

CDR3 amino acids: CASSFQLLSGTDTQYF. The CDR3 bases are TGTGCCAGCAGCTTTCAATTGTTATCAGGGACGGATACGCAGTATTTT. The V gene is TRBV7-2, the J gene TRBJ2-3; perhaps D is TRBD1 or TRBD2 (5 bases each). The CDR3 is made up of 16 amino acids. The germline CDR1 and CDR2 sequences are SGHTA and FQGNSA. V was shortened by 3 bases and J by 6 bases, with 19 bases between the two germline ends.

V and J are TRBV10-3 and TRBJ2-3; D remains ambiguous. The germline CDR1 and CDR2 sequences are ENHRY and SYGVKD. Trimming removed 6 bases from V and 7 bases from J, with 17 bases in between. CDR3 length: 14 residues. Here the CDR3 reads CAISPPRGRNTQYF. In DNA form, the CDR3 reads TGTGCCATCAGCCCTCCGCGCGGCCGGAATACGCAGTATTTT.

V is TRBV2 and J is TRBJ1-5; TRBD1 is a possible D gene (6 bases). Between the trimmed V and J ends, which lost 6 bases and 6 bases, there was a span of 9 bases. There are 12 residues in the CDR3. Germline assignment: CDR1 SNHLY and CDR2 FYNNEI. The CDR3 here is CASSVGAQPQHF. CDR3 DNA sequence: TGTGCCAGCAGCGTGGGGGCTCAGCCCCAGCATTTT. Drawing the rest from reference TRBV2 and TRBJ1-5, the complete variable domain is EPEVTQTPSHQVTQMGQEVILRCVPISNHLYFYWYRQILGQKVEFLVSFYNNEISEKSEIFDDQFSVERPDGSNFTLKIRSTKLEDSAMYFCASSVGAQPQHFGDGTRLSIL.

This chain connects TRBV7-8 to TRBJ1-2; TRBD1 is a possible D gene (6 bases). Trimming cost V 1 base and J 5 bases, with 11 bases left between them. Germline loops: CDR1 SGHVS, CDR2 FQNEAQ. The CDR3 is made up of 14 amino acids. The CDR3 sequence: CASSLDGGSYGYTF. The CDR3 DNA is TGTGCCAGCAGCTTAGACGGGGGCAGTTATGGCTACACCTTC. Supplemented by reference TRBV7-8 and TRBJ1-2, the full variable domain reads GAGVSQSPRYKVAKRGQDVALRCDPISGHVSLFWYQQALGQGPEFLTYFQNEAQLDKSGLPSDRFFAERPEGSVSTLKIQRTQQEDSAVYLCASSLDGGSYGYTFGSGTRLTVV.

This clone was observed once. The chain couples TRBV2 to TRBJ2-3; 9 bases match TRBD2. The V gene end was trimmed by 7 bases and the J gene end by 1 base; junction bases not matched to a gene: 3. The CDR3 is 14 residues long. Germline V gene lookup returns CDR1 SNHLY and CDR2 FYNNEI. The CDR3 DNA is TGTGCCAGCAAGATAGCGGGAGGCACAGATACGCAGTATTTT. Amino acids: CASKIAGGTDTQYF.

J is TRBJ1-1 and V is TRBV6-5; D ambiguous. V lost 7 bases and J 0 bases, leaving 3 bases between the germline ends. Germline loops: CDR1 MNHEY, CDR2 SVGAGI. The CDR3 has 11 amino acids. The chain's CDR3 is CASKVNTEAFF. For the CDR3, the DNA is TGTGCCAGCAAGGTGAACACTGAAGCTTTCTTT.

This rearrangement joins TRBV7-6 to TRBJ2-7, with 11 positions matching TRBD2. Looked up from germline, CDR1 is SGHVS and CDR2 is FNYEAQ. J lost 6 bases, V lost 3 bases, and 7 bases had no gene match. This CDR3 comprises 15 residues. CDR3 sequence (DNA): TGTGCCAGCAGCTTTTTACTAGCGGGAGTTTCCGAGCAGTACTTC. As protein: CASSFLLAGVSEQYF.

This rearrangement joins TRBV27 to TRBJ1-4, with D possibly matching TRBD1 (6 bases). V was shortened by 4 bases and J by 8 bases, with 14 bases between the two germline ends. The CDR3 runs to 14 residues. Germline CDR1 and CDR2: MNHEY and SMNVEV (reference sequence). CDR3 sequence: CASSSQGIREKLFF. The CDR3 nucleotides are TGTGCCAGCAGTTCCCAGGGGATCCGGGAAAAACTGTTTTTT.

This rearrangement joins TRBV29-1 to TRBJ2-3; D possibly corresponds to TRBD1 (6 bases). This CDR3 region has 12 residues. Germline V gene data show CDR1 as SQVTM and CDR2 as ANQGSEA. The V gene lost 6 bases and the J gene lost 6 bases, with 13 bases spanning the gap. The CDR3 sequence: CSVGSGDDTQYF. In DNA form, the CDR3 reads TGCAGCGTGGGCTCAGGGGATGATACGCAGTATTTT.

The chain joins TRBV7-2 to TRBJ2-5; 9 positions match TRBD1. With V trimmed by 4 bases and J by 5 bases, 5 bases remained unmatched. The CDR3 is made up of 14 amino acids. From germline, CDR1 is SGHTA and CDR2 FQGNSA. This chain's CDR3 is CASSSDRGGETQYF. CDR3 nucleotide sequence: TGTGCCAGCAGCTCGGACAGGGGAGGTGAGACCCAGTACTTC.

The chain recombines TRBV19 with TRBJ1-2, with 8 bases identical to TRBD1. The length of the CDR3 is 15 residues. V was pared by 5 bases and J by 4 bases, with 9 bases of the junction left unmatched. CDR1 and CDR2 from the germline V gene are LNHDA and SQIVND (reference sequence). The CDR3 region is CASSPTGGAGYGYTF. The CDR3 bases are TGTGCCAGTAGTCCCACAGGGGGTGCCGGCTATGGCTACACCTTC.

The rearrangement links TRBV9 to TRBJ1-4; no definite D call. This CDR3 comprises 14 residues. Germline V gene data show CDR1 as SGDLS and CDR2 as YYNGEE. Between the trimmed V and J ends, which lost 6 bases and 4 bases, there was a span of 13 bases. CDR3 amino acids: CASTPEMHNEKLFF. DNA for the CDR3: TGTGCCAGCACTCCAGAGATGCATAATGAAAAACTGTTTTTT.

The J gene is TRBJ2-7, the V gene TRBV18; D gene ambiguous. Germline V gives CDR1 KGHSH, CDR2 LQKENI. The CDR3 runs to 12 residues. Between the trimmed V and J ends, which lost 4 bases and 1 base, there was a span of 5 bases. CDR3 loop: CASSLTSYEQYF. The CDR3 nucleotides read TGTGCCAGCTCACTTACTTCCTACGAGCAGTACTTC.